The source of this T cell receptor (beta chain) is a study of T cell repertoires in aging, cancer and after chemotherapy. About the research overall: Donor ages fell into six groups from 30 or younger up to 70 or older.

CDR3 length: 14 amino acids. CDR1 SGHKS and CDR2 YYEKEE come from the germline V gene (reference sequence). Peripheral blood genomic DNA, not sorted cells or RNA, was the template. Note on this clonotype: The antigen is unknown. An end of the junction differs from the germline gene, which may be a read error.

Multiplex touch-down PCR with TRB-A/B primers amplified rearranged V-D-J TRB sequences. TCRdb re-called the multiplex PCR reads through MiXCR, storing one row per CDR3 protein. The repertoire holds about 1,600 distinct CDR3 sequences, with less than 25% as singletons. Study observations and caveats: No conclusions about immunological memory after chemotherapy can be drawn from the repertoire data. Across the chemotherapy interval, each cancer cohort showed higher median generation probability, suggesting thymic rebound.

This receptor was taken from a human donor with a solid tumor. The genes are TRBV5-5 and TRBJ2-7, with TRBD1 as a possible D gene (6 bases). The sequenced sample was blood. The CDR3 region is CASSSQTGAYEQYF. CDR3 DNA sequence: TGCGCCAGCAGCTCTCAGACAGGCGCCTACGAGCAGTACTTC.